The 8 T cell receptor beta chains reported below all come from one sample, sequenced in a study of cytomegalovirus exposure and HLA in healthy donors. TCRdb's table, derived via immunoSEQ multiplex PCR, lists solely in-frame clones and lacks some. The top ten clones hold approximately 15% of a sample with over 150,000 clones, 85% of them seen once. Sequencing was done on a sample of PBMCs. The receptors come from a man aged 18-30 years in good health and CMV-seropositive.

This chain joins TRBV7-8 and TRBJ2-7, with a weak D call TRBD2 (5 bases). V was trimmed by 1 base and J by 7 bases, leaving 8 bases between them. This CDR3 comprises 12 residues. Germline assignment: CDR1 SGHVS and CDR2 FQNEAQ. The CDR3 is CASSLGGQEQYF. In DNA, the CDR3 is TGTGCCAGCAGCTTAGGAGGGCAGGAGCAGTACTTC. Looking up the rest from reference TRBV7-8 and TRBJ2-7 gives the full variable domain: GAGVSQSPRYKVAKRGQDVALRCDPISGHVSLFWYQQALGQGPEFLTYFQNEAQLDKSGLPSDRFFAERPEGSVSTLKIQRTQQEDSAVYLCASSLGGQEQYFGPGTRLTVT.

This chain joins TRBV28 and TRBJ2-3; no reliable D call. The CDR3 loop spans 13 amino acids. Between the trimmed V and J ends, which lost 2 bases and 1 base, there was a span of 4 bases. Per the germline V gene, CDR1 is MDHEN and CDR2 is SYDVKM. This chain's CDR3 is CASSLPGTDTQYF. The CDR3 DNA follows: TGTGCCAGCAGTTTACCGGGCACAGATACGCAGTATTTT.

Note on this clone: Other DNA variants within this sample encode the same CDR3. This chain uses TRBV5-1 with TRBJ1-1; D remains ambiguous. V was trimmed by 1 base and J by 5 bases, leaving 6 bases between them. The CDR3 is 12 residues long. Germline V gene lookup returns CDR1 SGHRS and CDR2 YFSETQ. As DNA, the CDR3 is TGCGCCAGCAGCTTGTCGGGGACTGAAGCTTTCTTT. It specifies CASSLSGTEAFF.

This clone showed up just a few times. This sequence joins TRBV7-2 and TRBJ2-2; TRBD2 matches at 9 bases. Germline V lookup: CDR1 SGHTA, CDR2 FQGNSA. V lost 1 base and J lost 3; bases outside the gene matches: 3. The CDR3 is 16 amino acids. CDR3 sequence: CASSLGRGGDTGELFF. The CDR3 coding sequence is TGTGCCAGCAGCTTAGGGCGGGGGGGAGACACCGGGGAGCTGTTTTTT.

The chain has TRBV27 and TRBJ2-1; 7 bases are a match to TRBD1. Germline V gives CDR1 MNHEY, CDR2 SMNVEV (reference sequence). V shed 7 bases and J 1 base; nucleotides not matched to a gene: 1. The CDR3 has 13 residues. This CDR3 reads CASMDRSYNEQFF. The CDR3 DNA reads TGTGCCAGCATGGACAGGTCCTACAATGAGCAGTTCTTC.

The chain couples TRBV4-1 to TRBJ1-2, with D possibly matching TRBD1 (6 bases). V gave up 4 bases and J gave up 2 bases, with 8 bases separating them. The CDR3 spans 13 residues. Germline loops: CDR1 MGHRA, CDR2 YSYEKL. Written as DNA, the CDR3 is TGCGCCAGCAGCCTCACAGGGAACTATGGCTACACCTTC. Residues: CASSLTGNYGYTF.

This clone has only one observation. This chain uses TRBV5-1 with TRBJ2-2, with a possible D match to TRBD1 (6 bases). V lost 2 bases to trimming and J lost 2 bases, with 16 bases between them. Germline CDR1 is SGHRS and CDR2 is YFSETQ. There are 17 residues in the CDR3. CDR3 DNA: TGCGCCAGCAGCTTATCCGGACAGAAAGTAAACACCGGGGAGCTGTTTTTT. Encoded protein: CASSLSGQKVNTGELFF.

The chain couples TRBV7-9 to TRBJ1-4; D is ambiguous. CDR1 is SEHNR, CDR2 FQNEAQ, per germline (reference sequence). The CDR3 length is 13 residues. V was clipped by 7 bases and J by 3 bases, with 9 bases between them. The CDR3 DNA follows: TGTGCCAGCACCATGGAGGCTAATGAAAAACTGTTTTTT. It is translated as CASTMEANEKLFF.